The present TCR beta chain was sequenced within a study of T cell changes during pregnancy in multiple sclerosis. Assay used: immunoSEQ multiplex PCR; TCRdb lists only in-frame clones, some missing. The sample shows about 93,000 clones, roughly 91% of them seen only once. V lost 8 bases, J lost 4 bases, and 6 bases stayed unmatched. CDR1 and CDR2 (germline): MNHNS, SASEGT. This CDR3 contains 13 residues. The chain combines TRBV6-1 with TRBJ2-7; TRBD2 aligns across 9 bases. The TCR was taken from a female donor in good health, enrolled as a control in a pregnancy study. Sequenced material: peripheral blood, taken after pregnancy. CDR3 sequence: CASGSSGGYEQYF. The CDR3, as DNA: TGTGCCAGCGGTAGTAGCGGGGGTTACGAGCAGTACTTC.